This T cell receptor beta chain was retrieved from a study of T cells after yellow fever vaccination (dated by TCRdb to between 2018 and 2020). About the full investigation: The SMART-Seq v4 Ultra Low Input RNA kit was used to prepare libraries from fractions with low cell numbers. To follow T-cell clones before and after both primary and booster YFV17D yellow fever vaccination, bulk TCR alpha and beta repertoires underwent longitudinal sequencing. Two healthy male donors, one aged 18 to 29 and one aged 30 to 40 years, were included in the cohort. Blood was collected at multiple timepoints before and after primary and secondary immunization, and bulk PBMC replicates and cell subsets were isolated. The full study reports these points: Because abundant contaminating clonotypes from the bulk population could be contained in FACS-sorted repertoires, computational filtering was required. Compared with the primary T-cell response, the secondary T-cell response was weaker but faster, peaking on day 5 rather than day 15. Only two donors were included in the study, so the extent to which the findings can be generalized is limited. A small share of clonotypes was detected in both CD4 and CD8 compartments, with the overlap likely arising from convergent recombination. After the booster, most of the clones that had expanded following primary vaccination were detected again (just under 97% of CD4 and around 88% of CD8), which suggests that memory was broadly maintained.

Synthesis of TCR cDNA relied on 5'RACE template switching, a step that introduced a universal primer site along with unique molecular identifiers. cDNA synthesis was primed from both the TCR alpha and TCR beta constant segments. Library amplification used two PCR steps, and the second PCR step added sample barcodes and sequencing adapters. Sequencing of the libraries was done on either Illumina HiSeq 2500 (2x100 bp) or NovaSeq (2x150 bp). As for the original processing: MIGEC was used to demultiplex reads and collapse the reads into UMI consensus sequences, and MiXCR was used for V(D)J alignment. Clonotypes responding to the vaccine were identified with edgeR on replicate PBMC samples, with the criteria of FDR below 0.01 and a log2 fold change above 5 up to day 15. Bulk clonotypes were assigned CD4 or CD8 identity according to which sequenced CD4 or CD8 repertoire held them at higher abundance. TCRdb itself trimmed the public reads at Q25 with fastp, ran MiXCR and retained productive beta chains. Under each unique CDR3 protein, matching rows form one entry showing the most common genes and DNA. TCRdb's processing, not the authors', yielded these V and J calls. The sample includes 500,000 to 650,000 distinct CDR3 sequences, with roughly an eighth observed a single time. Under 15% of the sample rests with the top ten.

The CDR3 holds 14 amino acids from the cysteine to the phenylalanine. The read is trimmed to its CDR3 DNA, 42 bases read in frame from base 1. The germline V gene (reference sequence) gives CDR1 as MNHEY and CDR2 as SMNVEV. The germline V end is reduced by 5 bases and the J end by 5 bases; junction bases left unmatched: 5. As to this clonotype: Its antigen specificity is not known. Nothing much larger sits one base from this clone, and base qualities are not available.

In light of the paper, this sample's treatment or condition label describes: live attenuated yellow fever vaccine strain. Two biological replicates of bulk PBMCs were collected at each blood-draw timepoint. PBMCs were isolated from peripheral blood using a standard Ficoll-Paque protocol. RNA was extracted with TriZol from bulk PBMCs, CD4 and CD8 fractions, and dextramer-positive and dextramer-negative fractions. The receptor was isolated from a man in his thirties or forties who received the YFV17D yellow fever vaccine. In this chain, TRBV27 is recombined with TRBJ1-5, with 8 bases aligning to TRBD1. The sequencing used PBMCs, collected on the day of the yellow fever booster vaccination. This receptor carries the CDR3 CASSGGTGYQPQHF. The DNA reads TGTGCCAGCAGTGGAGGGACAGGATATCAGCCCCAGCATTTT.